This T cell receptor (beta chain) came from a study of T cell responses to AZD1222 COVID-19 vaccine. Whole-study context: Samples with a second dose at about 4 or about 12 weeks were pooled together.

Sequencing was performed with immunoSEQ multiplex PCR; in TCRdb, only in-frame clones are kept and a portion is missing. The top ten hold about 1.8% of the sample, which has about 100,000 clones, approximately 90% seen once. This CDR3 comprises 13 residues. Germline V gene data show CDR1 as SGHTS and CDR2 as YDEGEE. Trimming stripped 4 bases from V and 6 bases from J, with 11 bases between. A word on this clone: What it binds is not known.

Overall study results and limits: Seropositive status at baseline applied to only 6 or 7 AZD1222 recipients. Dominant CD4 TCR responses targeted spike regions 160-218 and 743-854.

This receptor was taken from an adult in good health. V is TRBV5-8 and J is TRBJ1-5; D is ambiguous. The sample here was peripheral blood, taken on day 0 of AZD1222 vaccination. The CDR3 nucleotides read TGTGCCAGCAGCGCCGGGGTTGGTCAGCCCCAGCATTTT. It is translated as CASSAGVGQPQHF.